This paragraph covers one TCR beta chain sequence. No antigen is known for it. This specimen comes from a study of response to subunit inactivated influenza vaccine. The study's findings and limits: Few additional T cells are recruited per seasonal influenza vaccination, authors suggested.

V was trimmed by 4 bases and J by 7 bases, leaving 20 bases between them. The CDR3 has 15 amino acids. Looked up from germline, CDR1 is SGHVS and CDR2 is FQNEAQ. Each CDR3 protein is one row after TCRdb ran MiXCR on the RT-PCR reads. The table shows about 170,000 distinct CDR3 sequences, with roughly 10% occurring only once. The source of this sequence is a man aged 50-75 years who received an inactivated influenza vaccine. The chain has TRBV7-8 and TRBJ2-7; weak D call: TRBD1 (6 bases). The starting material was CD8+ T cells sorted from PBMCs, obtained roughly 24 months after vaccination. As DNA, the CDR3 is TGTGCCAGCAGCTCCCATATCAGGGGCTTTTATGAGCAGTACTTC. It encodes CASSSHIRGFYEQYF.